The T cell receptor beta chain described here comes from a study of graft-versus-host responses after intestinal transplantation listed by TCRdb under 2021. General notes on the study: Multivisceral, liver-intestinal, or isolated intestinal transplants were received by the recipients. The cohort enrolled about two dozen intestinal transplant recipients, one of whom was a retransplant, and a few patients without pretransplant specimens were excluded. Every recipient was given anti-thymocyte globulin induction, then maintenance tacrolimus and steroids for about 3 years. Samples from three later patients were sequenced in-house on an Illumina MiSeq with MiXCR processing rather than by the commercial service. Bulk TCR-beta CDR3 sequencing was used to track graft-versus-host and host-versus-graft alloreactive T cell clones in the graft, circulation and bone marrow after intestinal transplantation. A peak of at least 4% donor T cells among recipient peripheral blood mononuclear cells was the definition used for donor T cell macrochimerism. To identify alloreactive clones, pre-transplant mixed lymphocyte reaction products were sequenced and then compared with unstimulated pre-transplant donor and recipient T cells. General findings and caveats noted by the study authors: GvH clones were detected in recipient bone marrow, and some of these GvH clones were observed earlier in ileal mucosa or blood, consistent with an intestinal mucosal origin. Conclusions were limited by the relatively low number and heterogeneity of intestinal transplant patients. Early after transplant, peak levels of circulating GvH clones were associated with declines in HvG clones. High GvH to HvG T cell clonal ratios were observed in the allografts of patients with donor T cell macrochimerism.

This clone showed up just a few times. No antigen is known for it. There are no base qualities to consult, and no much larger clone falls within one base. Library preparation employed the immunoSEQ multiplex PCR assay. For most patients, genomic DNA was isolated with the Qiagen DNeasy Blood and Tissue Kit and shipped frozen to Adaptive Biotechnologies for TCR sequencing. High-throughput TCR-beta CDR3 sequencing of genomic DNA from most patients was performed by Adaptive Biotechnologies. Per the authors' processing: Adaptive's ImmunoSEQ software was the source of the TCR sequencing data for 15 to 20 patients, while a few other patients were processed with MiXCR and VDJtools. To correct CD4 versus CD8 sorting errors, any sequence found in both subsets at a frequency ratio below 5:1 was removed. CDR3 nucleotide sequences shared by donor and recipient were removed because the origin of these sequences could not be assigned. At least 2-fold expansion over unstimulated cells and a minimum CFSE-low frequency of 0.002% (template counts) or 0.001% (read counts) were required for clones to be classified as alloreactive. Mappable clones were those detected in sequenced pre-transplant spleen, lymph node, or MLR CFSE-low populations of the donor or recipient. The cumulative frequency of alloreactive clones was calculated as a percentage of all sequences, weighted by copy number. TCRdb took over this immuneACCESS table, retaining in-frame rearrangements with V and J assigned. Such tables are incomplete; in checked studies, under half of the missing clones stem from an unresolved V gene, and the remainder is unexplained. The DNA gave D and trimming, while V, J and clone size come from that table. The sample includes tens of thousands of clones, with roughly 93% observed a single time. The ten largest clones represent approximately 0.5% of the sample.

Taken with the paper, the label for time point translates to: cells obtained before transplantation from donor or recipient. CD3+CD4+ and CD3+CD8+ populations were FACS-sorted from unstimulated pre-transplant donor and recipient cells taken from spleen or lymph nodes. There are 15 amino acids in the CDR3, from cysteine to phenylalanine inclusive. The read is trimmed to its CDR3 DNA, 45 bases read in frame from base 1. After removal of 5 bases from V and 4 bases from J, the junction retains 8 bases not matched to a gene. As encoded in the germline V gene (reference sequence), CDR1 is MNHEY while CDR2 is SMNVEV.

This specimen consisted of unstimulated CD8+ T cells sorted from spleen or lymph node cells, obtained before intestinal transplant. The chain was built from TRBV27 and TRBJ1-2; a stretch of 9 junction bases matches TRBD1. The source of this sequence is a human donor who received an intestinal transplant. The CDR3 corresponds to CASSLTGGGVYGYTF. The base sequence is TGTGCCAGCAGTCTGACAGGGGGAGGGGTCTATGGCTACACCTTC.